This passage covers 31 T cell receptor beta chains from one sample sequenced in a study of T cell changes during pregnancy in multiple sclerosis. Using immunoSEQ multiplex PCR, the repertoire was profiled, and TCRdb retains in-frame clones only, with some absent. The profile shows some 33,000 clones, around 92% of them singletons. Source: CD8+ T cells from peripheral blood mononuclear cells, taken in the second trimester of pregnancy. Source of these receptors: a female donor in good health, enrolled as a control in a pregnancy study.

The J gene is TRBJ2-7, the V gene TRBV7-9; 9 nucleotides line up with TRBD2. After removal of 1 base from V and 2 bases from J, the junction contained 9 bases not matched to a gene. The CDR3 sequence is 17 residues long. The germline V gene encodes CDR1 SEHNR and CDR2 FQNEAQ (reference sequence). CDR3 sequence (DNA): TGTGCCAGCAGCTTAGTTTCGGCCCTAGCGGGGCCCTACGAGCAGTACTTC. This translates into CASSLVSALAGPYEQYF. Supplemented by reference TRBV7-9 and TRBJ2-7, the full variable domain reads DTGVSQNPRHKITKRGQNVTFRCDPISEHNRLYWYRQTLGQGPEFLTYFQNEAQLEKSRLLSDRFSAERPKGSFSTLEIQRTEQGDSAMYLCASSLVSALAGPYEQYFGPGTRLTVT.

The chain has TRBV5-6 and TRBJ1-2; D remains unclear. V shed 1 base and J shed 7 bases, with 17 bases lying between them. The germline gives CDR1 SGHDT, CDR2 YYEEEE. The CDR3 length is 15 residues. CDR3 protein: CASSLSAVTRSGYTF. The CDR3 DNA reads as TGTGCCAGCAGCTTGTCTGCCGTTACTCGTAGTGGCTACACCTTC.

The chain employs TRBV4-2 and TRBJ2-2; 7 nucleotides line up with TRBD2. CDR3 length equals 17 residues. The trim removed 3 bases at V and 3 bases at J, leaving 10 bases unmatched. In germline, CDR1 is LGHNA, CDR2 YNFKEQ. The CDR3 sequence is CASSQALGLGYTGELFF. DNA of the CDR3: TGTGCCAGCAGCCAGGCTCTTGGACTAGGGTACACCGGGGAGCTGTTTTTT.

The chain employs TRBV4-1 and TRBJ1-1; 8 bases map to TRBD1. CDR3 length: 14 amino acids. The trim removed 4 bases at V and 3 bases at J, leaving 4 bases unmatched. CDR1 MGHRA and CDR2 YSYEKL come from the germline V gene. In DNA form, the CDR3 reads TGCGCCAGCAGCCGACCGGGACAGGACACTGAAGCTTTCTTT. It translates to CASSRPGQDTEAFF.

The chain joins TRBV4-2 to TRBJ1-1; D ambiguous. Trimming took off 5 bases at V and 11 bases at J, with 12 bases between the two ends. From germline, CDR1 is LGHNA and CDR2 YNFKEQ. This CDR3 spans 11 amino acids. Written as DNA, the CDR3 is TGTGCCAGCAGCTACGGACTAGAGGCTTTCTTT. This gives the protein CASSYGLEAFF.

This clone was recorded a few times. V gene TRBV30 combines with J gene TRBJ1-1, with a possible D match to TRBD1 (6 bases). V gave up 8 bases and J gave up 7 bases, with 20 bases separating them. The length of the CDR3 is 13 residues. Germline V gene sequence: CDR1 GTSNPN, CDR2 SVGIG (reference sequence). The CDR3 loop reads CASTASGAHEAFF. The CDR3, as DNA: TGTGCCAGCACCGCTTCAGGGGCTCATGAAGCTTTCTTT.

The rearrangement links TRBV25-1 to TRBJ2-7; D perhaps matches TRBD1 (6 bases). Germline lookup yields CDR1 MGHDK and CDR2 SYGVNS. With 8 bases removed from V and 3 bases from J, the gap between germline ends came to 20 bases. The CDR3 covers 15 residues. Here the CDR3 reads CASVVLGDTGYEQYF. DNA of the CDR3: TGTGCCAGCGTGGTTCTTGGGGACACTGGCTACGAGCAGTACTTC.

V usage is TRBV7-9 and J usage is TRBJ1-2; no definite D call. Germline assignment: CDR1 SEHNR and CDR2 FQNEAQ (reference sequence). This CDR3 has 16 amino acids. The V gene lost 5 bases and the J gene lost 0 bases, with 16 bases spanning the gap. The chain's CDR3 is CASSQLGRDANYGYTF. The CDR3 DNA follows: TGTGCCAGCAGCCAATTAGGACGGGATGCTAACTATGGCTACACCTTC.

The rearrangement joins TRBV29-1 to TRBJ1-2, with 8 bases that match TRBD1. V lost 1 base and J lost 6; bases outside the gene matches: 7. Germline CDR1 and CDR2: SQVTM and ANQGSEA. The CDR3 is made up of 14 amino acids. The chain's CDR3 is CSVEALDRENGYTF. DNA of the CDR3: TGCAGCGTTGAAGCCCTGGACAGGGAAAATGGCTACACCTTC. Combining the CDR3 with reference TRBV29-1 and TRBJ1-2 gives the whole variable domain SAVISQKPSRDICQRGTSLTIQCQVDSQVTMMFWYRQQPGQSLTLIATANQGSEATYESGFVIDKFPISRPNLTFSTLTVSNMSPEDSSIYLCSVEALDRENGYTFGSGTRLTVV.

The count of this clone is one. J is TRBJ1-2 and V is TRBV9; D remains unclear. CDR1 SGDLS and CDR2 YYNGEE come from the germline V gene. The CDR3 loop spans 14 amino acids. V shed 2 bases and J shed 2 bases, with 10 bases lying between them. The CDR3 sequence: CASSVASNNYGYTF. The CDR3, as DNA: TGTGCCAGCAGCGTGGCCTCAAACAACTATGGCTACACCTTC. Full variable domain (missing parts from reference TRBV9 and TRBJ1-2): DSGVTQTPKHLITATGQRVTLRCSPRSGDLSVYWYQQSLDQGLQFLIQYYNGEERAKGNILERFSAQQFPDLHSELNLSSLELGDSALYFCASSVASNNYGYTFGSGTRLTVV.

The chain has TRBV27 and TRBJ1-1, with TRBD1 matching 7 bases. The V gene's germline CDR1 is MNHEY and CDR2 SMNVEV (reference sequence). CDR3 length equals 14 residues. Germline trimming cut 4 bases from V and 6 bases from J; bases unmatched to any gene: 8. The CDR3 reads CASSSDRVLPEAFF. CDR3 coding DNA: TGTGCCAGCAGTTCCGACAGGGTTCTGCCTGAAGCTTTCTTT.

The chain combines TRBV9 with TRBJ1-3; D is ambiguous. Per germline, CDR1 SGDLS and CDR2 YYNGEE. V was pared by 4 bases and J by 8 bases, with 10 bases between. The CDR3 is 12 amino acids. The CDR3: CASSPPGDTIYF. The CDR3 region has the DNA TGTGCCAGCAGCCCTCCCGGAGACACCATATATTTT.

This chain connects TRBV27 to TRBJ1-6; D call uncertain. This CDR3 spans 12 amino acids. Germline loops: CDR1 MNHEY, CDR2 SMNVEV (reference sequence). V shed 7 bases and J shed 6 bases, with 7 bases lying between them. The CDR3 DNA reads TGTGCCAGCACCCCGGGTAATTCACCCCTCCACTTT. It translates to CASTPGNSPLHF.

The chain recombines TRBV4-3 with TRBJ1-2, with 8 bases matching TRBD1. Germline V gene lookup returns CDR1 LGHNA and CDR2 YSLEER. V trimming: 3 bases; J trimming: 5 bases; junction bases outside the gene matches: 8. The CDR3 is 15 amino acids. CDR3 coding DNA: TGCGCCAGCAGCCAGGGGACAGGCAAAACTTATGGCTACACCTTC. Translation: CASSQGTGKTYGYTF.

The chain carries TRBV7-6 and TRBJ1-1, with D unresolved. V lost 1 base and J lost 8, with 11 bases in between. CDR1 SGHVS and CDR2 FNYEAQ come from the germline V gene. This CDR3 has 13 amino acids. The CDR3 sequence is CASSLGAEGEAFF. In DNA, the CDR3 is TGTGCCAGCAGCTTAGGTGCAGAGGGAGAAGCTTTCTTT.

The chain combines TRBV4-3 with TRBJ2-5, with TRBD2 matching 12 bases. CDR3 size: 17 residues. The trim removed 1 base at V and 2 bases at J, leaving 5 bases unmatched. The germline gives CDR1 LGHNA, CDR2 YSLEER. Written as DNA, the CDR3 is TGCGCCAGCAGCCAAGTATTGACTAGCGGGGGACAAGAGACCCAGTACTTC. Protein: CASSQVLTSGGQETQYF.

CDR3 bases: TGTGCCATCCGCAATACAGAGAACACTGAAGCTTTCTTT. Translation: CAIRNTENTEAFF. The V gene is TRBV19, the J gene TRBJ1-1; D remains ambiguous. The germline V and J ends were trimmed by 10 bases and 1 base, with 13 bases remaining between them. Germline V CDR1 and CDR2: LNHDA, SQIVND (reference sequence). The CDR3 contains 13 residues.

The chain links TRBV27 to TRBJ1-6; D is perhaps TRBD1 (6 bases). The germline V and J ends were trimmed by 0 bases and 7 bases, with 13 bases remaining between them. CDR3 length: 16 residues. Germline V gene lookup returns CDR1 MNHEY and CDR2 SMNVEV (reference sequence). CDR3 in DNA: TGTGCCAGCAGTTTATCCACGGACAGAGAAAATTCACCCCTCCACTTT. Translation: CASSLSTDRENSPLHF.

The chain couples TRBV5-1 to TRBJ2-7; D possibly corresponds to TRBD1 (6 bases). The CDR3 consists of 12 residues. Germline CDR1 reads SGHRS; CDR2 reads YFSETQ. Trimming removed 1 base at V and 4 bases at J, with 6 bases between. DNA for the CDR3: TGCGCCAGCAGCTTGACAGGGTACGAGCAGTACTTC. It codes for CASSLTGYEQYF.

The rearrangement joins TRBV5-1 to TRBJ1-5, with D possibly TRBD1 on 6 matching bases. The CDR3 is 13 amino acids. Trimming pared 4 bases from V and 7 bases from J, leaving 12 bases between. The germline V gene encodes CDR1 SGHRS and CDR2 YFSETQ. CDR3 in amino acids: CASSPDSGQPQHF. The CDR3 bases are TGCGCCAGCAGCCCGGACAGCGGCCAGCCCCAGCATTTT.

V usage is TRBV5-1 and J usage is TRBJ2-1; no firm D call. Trimming stripped 1 base from V and 8 bases from J, with 10 bases between. The CDR3 runs 13 residues. The V gene's germline CDR1 is SGHRS and CDR2 YFSETQ. The CDR3 reads CASSLTLGHEQFF. The CDR3 region has the DNA TGCGCCAGCAGCTTGACCCTAGGCCATGAGCAGTTCTTC.

The genes are TRBV30 and TRBJ1-4, with 8 nucleotides matching TRBD1. Trimming took 1 base from V and 7 from J; bases not matched to a gene: 8. The CDR3 loop spans 15 amino acids. Germline lookup yields CDR1 GTSNPN and CDR2 SVGIG (reference sequence). CDR3 DNA: TGTGCCTGGAGTGATACAGGGGGAGAAAGTGAAAAACTGTTTTTT. Translation: CAWSDTGGESEKLFF. Looking up the rest from reference TRBV30 and TRBJ1-4 gives the full variable domain: SQTIHQWPATLVQPVGSPLSLECTVEGTSNPNLYWYRQAAGRGLQLLFYSVGIGQISSEVPQNLSASRPQDRQFILSSKKLLLSDSGFYLCAWSDTGGESEKLFFGSGTQLSVL.

The V call is TRBV4-3, the J call TRBJ1-6; D unresolved. Between the trimmed V and J ends, which lost 0 bases and 12 bases, there was a span of 12 bases. The V gene's germline CDR1 is LGHNA and CDR2 YSLEER. This CDR3 is 14 amino acids long. The CDR3 DNA reads as TGCGCCAGCAGCCAAGAACGGCAGTCAGGACCCCTCCACTTT. Its translation is CASSQERQSGPLHF.

This chain links TRBV25-1 with TRBJ1-2; 10 bases match TRBD1. This CDR3 comprises 15 residues. Germline CDR1 MGHDK, CDR2 SYGVNS. Trimming cost V 7 bases and J 6 bases; bases outside gene matches: 11. As DNA, the CDR3 is TGTGCCAGCATTAAGACAGGGGGCCAAGATGATGGCTACACCTTC. The encoded protein is CASIKTGGQDDGYTF.

The chain joins TRBV4-3 to TRBJ2-1; D ambiguous. Germline assignment: CDR1 LGHNA and CDR2 YSLEER. Trimming stripped 2 bases from V and 5 bases from J, with 13 bases between. The CDR3 runs 15 residues. As DNA, the CDR3 is TGCGCCAGCAGCCAAAGTGCCCGCAGCGACAATGAGCAGTTCTTC. Protein sequence: CASSQSARSDNEQFF.

The J gene is TRBJ2-7, the V gene TRBV5-5; D possibly corresponds to TRBD1 (6 bases). V was pared by 1 base and J by 2 bases, with 13 bases between. The CDR3 has 15 amino acids. Germline CDR1 SGHKS, CDR2 YYEKEE (reference sequence). CDR3 protein: CASSLSGTPTYEQYF. CDR3 DNA: TGTGCCAGCAGCTTGTCCGGGACACCTACCTACGAGCAGTACTTC.

The chain is built from TRBV14 and TRBJ2-5; D is unclear. This CDR3 comprises 14 residues. V gave up 4 bases and J gave up 4 bases, with 13 bases separating them. Germline CDR1 SGHDN, CDR2 FVKESK. CDR3 in amino acids: CASSLPLVGETQYF. As DNA, the CDR3 is TGTGCCAGCAGCCTTCCTTTGGTCGGAGAGACCCAGTACTTC.

The V call is TRBV27, the J call TRBJ2-7; 7 bases match TRBD1. The ends lost 3 bases at V and 0 bases at J; junction bases unmatched: 8. This CDR3 is built from 16 residues. CDR1 is MNHEY and CDR2 is SMNVEV in the germline V gene (reference sequence). Here the CDR3 reads CASSLGQPPPSYEQYF. CDR3 nucleotides: TGTGCCAGCAGTTTGGGACAGCCTCCCCCCTCCTACGAGCAGTACTTC.

The chain joins TRBV7-9 to TRBJ2-7; 9 nucleotides align to TRBD1. V lost 6 bases, J lost 4 bases, and 13 bases stayed unmatched. Germline V gene sequence: CDR1 SEHNR, CDR2 FQNEAQ (reference sequence). The CDR3 has 16 residues. As DNA, the CDR3 is TGTGCCAGCAGTCATTCCCCGGGACAGGGTAATTACGAGCAGTACTTC. It is translated as CASSHSPGQGNYEQYF.

The V and J genes are TRBV5-8 and TRBJ2-5; TRBD2 agrees at 10 bases. The junction had 3 bases not matched to a gene; V was cut back by 1 base and J by 3 bases. The CDR3 extends over 15 amino acids. CDR1 and CDR2 (germline): SGHTS, YDEGEE. The CDR3 sequence is CASSLPGLAKETQYF. CDR3 DNA sequence: TGTGCCAGCAGCTTGCCGGGACTAGCGAAAGAGACCCAGTACTTC.

V gene TRBV9 combines with J gene TRBJ1-1, with 12 bases aligning to TRBD1. The CDR3 contains 18 residues. The junction had 14 bases not matched to a gene; V was cut back by 4 bases and J by 4 bases. The germline gives CDR1 SGDLS, CDR2 YYNGEE. The CDR3 sequence: CASSPFGGTGGAGTEAFF. CDR3 DNA sequence: TGTGCCAGCAGCCCCTTTGGAGGGACAGGGGGCGCGGGCACTGAAGCTTTCTTT.